This TCR beta chain was observed in a study of Graves' ophthalmopathy and Graves' hyperthyroidism. Overall study context: In this cohort's terms, stable hyperthyroidism meant no ophthalmopathy by 18 months of follow-up.

Notes on this clonotype: Its antigen is not identified.

Amplified material comprised TCR beta CDR3 regions derived from RNA transcripts. HTBI primers served in a first-round RT-PCR, which a second-round multiplex PCR followed. In TCRdb, the multiplex PCR reads were re-called with MiXCR into one record per CDR3 protein. The repertoire holds 500,000 to 600,000 distinct CDR3 sequences, with approximately 37% as singletons. Participants with hyperthyroidism, aged 18 to 65, were newly diagnosed with under 2 months' duration. Germline V gives CDR1 KGHDR, CDR2 SFDVKD. This CDR3 contains 16 residues. J was trimmed by 7 bases and V by 3 bases; bases with no gene match: 8. Overall study findings and caveats: A 13-signature model separated ophthalmopathy from stable hyperthyroidism, reaching less than 90% sensitivity and approximately 81% specificity cross-validated. Sensitivity of around 70% and specificity of approximately 76% were achieved by the model that predicted ophthalmopathy progression.

The TCR was taken from an adult man with Graves' hyperthyroidism. Input material: peripheral blood or thyroid tissue (not recorded which). The chain recombines TRBV24-1 with TRBJ2-7; TRBD2 aligns across 13 bases. CDR3 nucleotides: TGTGCCACCAGTGATGCGACTAGCGGGAGGAACAATGAGCAGTACTTC. Protein sequence: CATSDATSGRNNEQYF.